A single sample gave rise to the 10 T cell receptor beta chains below, sequenced in a study of T cell responses to AZD1222 COVID-19 vaccine. The data were produced by immunoSEQ multiplex PCR, yet TCRdb's version contains in-frame clones alone and is incomplete. The sample holds 140,000 to 150,000 clones, approximately 90% seen once. This specimen consisted of peripheral blood, obtained 28 days after the second AZD1222 dose. These receptor sequences come from an adult who received the AZD1222 COVID-19 vaccine.

The chain joins TRBV4-2 to TRBJ2-7, with D possibly TRBD2 on 5 matching bases. CDR1 is LGHNA, CDR2 YNFKEQ, per germline. V was clipped by 4 bases and J by 2 bases, with 15 bases between them. CDR3 length: 15 amino acids. The CDR3 is CASSPNRGQAYEQYF. DNA of the CDR3: TGTGCCAGCAGCCCCAACCGCGGGCAAGCCTACGAGCAGTACTTC.

V usage is TRBV28 and J usage is TRBJ1-1; possibly TRBD1 for D (5 bases). This CDR3 is 12 amino acids long. In germline, CDR1 is MDHEN, CDR2 SYDVKM. Trimming pared 7 bases from V and 8 bases from J, leaving 14 bases between. The CDR3 spells CASTLPGGEAFF. The CDR3, as DNA: TGTGCCAGCACCCTTCCCGGGGGAGAAGCTTTCTTT.

The rearrangement links TRBV6-5 to TRBJ2-3; TRBD1 is a possible D gene (7 bases). The CDR3 has 15 amino acids. Trimming pared 6 bases from V and 0 bases from J, leaving 13 bases between. CDR1 MNHEY and CDR2 SVGAGI come from the germline V gene. CDR3 nucleotide sequence: TGTGCCAGCAGGGTCGGAGGGGGCAGCACAGATACGCAGTATTTT. This codes for CASRVGGGSTDTQYF.

J is TRBJ1-2 and V is TRBV19, with D tentatively TRBD1 (6 bases). The germline V gene has CDR1 LNHDA and CDR2 SQIVND (reference sequence). The CDR3 sequence is 15 residues long. V gave up 7 bases and J gave up 4 bases, with 19 bases separating them. CDR3 sequence reads: CASTPVMGTTYGYTF. CDR3 nucleotide sequence: TGTGCCAGTACCCCCGTTATGGGGACAACCTATGGCTACACCTTC.

The chain uses TRBV11-3 and TRBJ2-7; 8 bases line up with TRBD1. The ends lost 5 bases at V and 5 bases at J; junction bases unmatched: 5. The CDR3 sequence is 13 residues long. CDR1 is SGHNT and CDR2 is YENEEA in the germline V gene. The CDR3: CASSPGQGHEQYF. The CDR3 nucleotides are TGTGCCAGCAGCCCCGGACAGGGCCACGAGCAGTACTTC.

This clone was seen just once. The chain is built from TRBV5-1 and TRBJ2-7, with TRBD2 matching 13 bases. CDR1 is SGHRS, CDR2 YFSETQ, per germline. Trimming at V came to 4 bases and at J to 6 bases, leaving 10 bases not matched to a gene. CDR3 size: 16 residues. CDR3 residues: CASSTGLAGAFSEQYF. The CDR3 DNA reads TGCGCCAGCAGCACCGGACTAGCGGGAGCGTTTAGCGAGCAGTACTTC.

This sequence joins TRBV27 and TRBJ2-1; D is perhaps TRBD1 (6 bases). Germline CDR1 reads MNHEY; CDR2 reads SMNVEV (reference sequence). The V end lost 0 bases, the J end lost 3 bases, and 15 bases lay between the germline ends. The CDR3 is made up of 17 amino acids. The CDR3 DNA reads as TGTGCCAGCAGTTTATCGATAAGGGACACGATCTACAATGAGCAGTTCTTC. Translating gives CASSLSIRDTIYNEQFF.

The chain carries TRBV18 and TRBJ2-1; 12 bases line up with TRBD2. The CDR3 spans 18 residues. Germline V lookup: CDR1 KGHSH, CDR2 LQKENI. J lost 8 bases, V lost 3 bases, and 14 bases had no gene match. CDR3 nucleotides: TGTGCCAGCTCACCCGCTTGGACTAGCGGGGCGTCTGTGGATGAGCAGTTCTTC. Translation gives CASSPAWTSGASVDEQFF.

The chain employs TRBV11-3 and TRBJ2-5; D is undetermined. The CDR3 extends over 13 amino acids. Germline loops: CDR1 SGHNT, CDR2 YENEEA. Between the trimmed V and J ends, which lost 5 bases and 5 bases, there was a span of 12 bases. The CDR3 DNA reads as TGTGCCAGCAGCCCCGGGCCAAGGGAGACCCAGTACTTC. Its translation: CASSPGPRETQYF.

The chain couples TRBV7-2 to TRBJ1-4; D is undetermined. CDR3 length: 15 residues. Per germline, CDR1 SGHTA and CDR2 FQGNSA. V lost 5 bases and J 1 base, leaving 11 bases between the germline ends. In DNA form, the CDR3 reads TGTGCCAGCAGCAGAGCTGGGGTAACTAATGAAAAACTGTTTTTT. As protein: CASSRAGVTNEKLFF.